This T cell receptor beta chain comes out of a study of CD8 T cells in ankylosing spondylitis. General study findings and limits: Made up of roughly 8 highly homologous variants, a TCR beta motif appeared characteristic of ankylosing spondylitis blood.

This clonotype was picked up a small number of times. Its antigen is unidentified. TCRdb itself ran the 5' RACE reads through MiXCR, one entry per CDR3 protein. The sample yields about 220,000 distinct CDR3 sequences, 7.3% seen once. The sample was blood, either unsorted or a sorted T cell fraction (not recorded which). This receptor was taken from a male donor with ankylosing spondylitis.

The CDR3 loop reads CASSLTAISSYNEQFF. DNA of the CDR3: TGTGCCAGCAGTTTGACTGCTATTAGCTCCTACAATGAGCAGTTCTTC. This sequence joins TRBV28 and TRBJ2-1; D uncertain. Germline V gene lookup returns CDR1 MDHEN and CDR2 SYDVKM. The CDR3 contains 16 residues. V was trimmed by 3 bases and J by 0 bases, leaving 12 bases between them.